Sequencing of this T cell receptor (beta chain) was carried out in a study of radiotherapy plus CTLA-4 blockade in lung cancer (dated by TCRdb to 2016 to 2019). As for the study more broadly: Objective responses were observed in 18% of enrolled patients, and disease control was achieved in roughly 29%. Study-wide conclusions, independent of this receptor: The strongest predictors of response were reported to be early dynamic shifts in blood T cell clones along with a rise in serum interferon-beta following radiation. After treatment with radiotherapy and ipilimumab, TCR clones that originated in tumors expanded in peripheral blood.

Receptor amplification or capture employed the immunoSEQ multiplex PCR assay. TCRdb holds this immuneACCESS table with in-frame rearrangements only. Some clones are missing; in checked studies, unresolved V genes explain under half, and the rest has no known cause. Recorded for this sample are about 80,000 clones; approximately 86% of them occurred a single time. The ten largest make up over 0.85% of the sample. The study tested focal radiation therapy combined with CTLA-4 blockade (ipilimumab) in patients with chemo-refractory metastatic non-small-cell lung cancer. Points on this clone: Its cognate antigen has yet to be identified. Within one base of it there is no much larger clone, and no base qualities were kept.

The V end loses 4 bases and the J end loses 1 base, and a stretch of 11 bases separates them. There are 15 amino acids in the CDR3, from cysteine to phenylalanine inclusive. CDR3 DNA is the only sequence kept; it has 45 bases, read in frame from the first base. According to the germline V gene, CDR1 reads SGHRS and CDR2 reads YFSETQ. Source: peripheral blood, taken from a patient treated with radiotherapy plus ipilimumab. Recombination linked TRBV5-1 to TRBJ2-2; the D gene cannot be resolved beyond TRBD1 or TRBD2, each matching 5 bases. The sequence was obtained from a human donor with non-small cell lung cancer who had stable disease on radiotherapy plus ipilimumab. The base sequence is TGCGCCAGCAGCCCCGGGGCTGTGAACACCGGGGAGCTGTTTTTT. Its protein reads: CASSPGAVNTGELFF.